This TCR beta chain stems from a study of Ad26.COV2.S vaccination and SARS-CoV-2 variants. The assay was immunoSEQ multiplex PCR, and TCRdb's table has in-frame clones only and misses some. The sample has 350,000 to 450,000 clones; about 85% are singletons. Study-level points and caveats: Ad26.COV2.S recipients had broader spike-specific TCRs (P = 0.0014). Analyses of TCR breadth and depth may have underestimated total T cell responses.

This clone was seen a few times. Its matching antigen is unknown. Germline V CDR1 and CDR2: LGHDT, YNNKEL (reference sequence). The V and J ends lost 4 bases and 5 bases, in that order; junction bases with no gene match: 4. This CDR3 is 13 amino acids long. Noted treatment: around 19 received Ad26.COV2.S at low or high dose, single or two shots; 5 received placebo; per-sample allocation not given. Day 63 after the first vaccine or placebo injection was the time point for sampling. An adult donor aged 18-55 years was enrolled in Boston. The input for sequencing was peripheral blood, taken in a trial of Ad26.COV2.S vaccine versus placebo. The chain joins TRBV3-1 (or the pseudogene TRBV3-2) to TRBJ1-2; 7 bases are a match to TRBD1. The sequence came from a person aged 18-65 years who received the Ad26.COV2.S COVID-19 vaccine or a placebo. The DNA for the CDR3 is TGTGCCAGCAGCCGTGGGACAGATTATGGCTACACCTTC. Protein sequence: CASSRGTDYGYTF.